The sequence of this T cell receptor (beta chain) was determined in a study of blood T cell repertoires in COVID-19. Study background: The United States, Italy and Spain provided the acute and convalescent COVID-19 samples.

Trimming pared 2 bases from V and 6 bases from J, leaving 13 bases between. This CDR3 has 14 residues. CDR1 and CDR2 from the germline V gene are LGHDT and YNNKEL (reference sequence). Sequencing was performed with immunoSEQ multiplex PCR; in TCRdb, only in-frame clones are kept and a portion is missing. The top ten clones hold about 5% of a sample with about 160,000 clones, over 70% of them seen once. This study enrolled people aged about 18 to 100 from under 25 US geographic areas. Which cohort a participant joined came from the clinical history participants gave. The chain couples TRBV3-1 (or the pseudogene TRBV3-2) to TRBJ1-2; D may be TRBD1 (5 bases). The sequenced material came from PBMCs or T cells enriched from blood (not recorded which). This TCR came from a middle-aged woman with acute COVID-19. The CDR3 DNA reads TGTGCCAGCAGCCAACCAGCAGGGAGGAATGGCTACACCTTC. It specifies CASSQPAGRNGYTF.